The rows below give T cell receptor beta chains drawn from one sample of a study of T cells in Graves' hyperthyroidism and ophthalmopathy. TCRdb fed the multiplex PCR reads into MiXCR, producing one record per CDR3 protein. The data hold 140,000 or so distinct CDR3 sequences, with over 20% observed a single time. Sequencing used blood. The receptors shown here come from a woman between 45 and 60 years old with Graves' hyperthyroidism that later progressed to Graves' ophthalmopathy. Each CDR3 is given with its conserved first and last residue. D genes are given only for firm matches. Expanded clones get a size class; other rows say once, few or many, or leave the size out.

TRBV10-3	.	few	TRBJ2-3	TGTGCCGTCGGCCAGGCCGGGACAGATACGCAGTATTTT	CAVGQAGTDTQYF
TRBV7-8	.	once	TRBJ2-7	TGTGCCAGCAGCCAACAGCAATACGAGCAGTACTTC	CASSQQQYEQYF
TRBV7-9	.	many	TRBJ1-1	TGTGCCAGCAGTTGGGCCATGAACACTGAAGCTTTCTTT	CASSWAMNTEAFF
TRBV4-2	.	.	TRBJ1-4	TGTGCCAGCAGCCACCGGGACACGAGATTGAATGAAAAACTGTTTTTT	CASSHRDTRLNEKLFF
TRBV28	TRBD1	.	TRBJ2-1	TGTGCCAGCAGTCTAAGAGAAGACAGGGTGGGGCCCAGGTTCTTC	CASSLREDRVGPRFF
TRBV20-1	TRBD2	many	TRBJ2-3	TGCAGTGCTATACCGACTAGCGGGAGAACTCCTAGCACAGATACGCAGTATTTT	CSAIPTSGRTPSTDTQYF
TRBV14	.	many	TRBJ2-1	TGTGCCAGCAGCCGGGCACACGGGAATGAGCAGTTCTTC	CASSRAHGNEQFF
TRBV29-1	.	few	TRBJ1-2	TGCAGCGTCGACAGCGGCAGGTCCGGCTACACCTTC	CSVDSGRSGYTF
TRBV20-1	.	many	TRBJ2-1	TGCAGTGCTAGAGGCCCCCGGAGGTCATGGGTCGATGAGCAGTTCTTC	CSARGPRRSWVDEQFF
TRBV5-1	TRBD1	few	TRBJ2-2	TGCGCCAGCAGGGGACAGCCCACGAACACCGGGGAGCTGTTTTTT	CASRGQPTNTGELFF
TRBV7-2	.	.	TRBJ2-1	TGTGCCAGCAGCCAAGCCCCTTCGGGGGGCGGCTACAATGAGCAGTTCTTC	CASSQAPSGGGYNEQFF